What follows are 20 T cell receptor beta chains derived from one specimen sequenced in a study of blood T cell repertoires in COVID-19 (TCRdb year 2020). The receptor library was made with the immunoSEQ multiplex PCR assay. TCRdb limited this immuneACCESS table to in-frame rearrangements with V and J called. A share of clones is missing; checked studies link under half to unresolved V genes, and the rest is unexplained. In this sample the table shows fewer than 150,000 clones, more than 80% of which occur a single time. Of the sample, approximately 6.5% falls within the top ten clones. The material sequenced was peripheral blood. These receptors all stem from a human donor in a cohort sampled during active COVID-19.

The chain joins TRBV2 to TRBJ2-2, with a tentative D call TRBD1 (5 bases). This CDR3 is built from 13 residues. Trimming pared 2 bases from V and 7 bases from J, leaving 8 bases between. Germline-derived CDR1 and CDR2 are SNHLY and FYNNEI. The CDR3 sequence: CASSEYQGGELFF. The CDR3 nucleotides read TGTGCCAGCAGTGAATATCAGGGCGGGGAGCTGTTTTTT.

V and J are TRBV6-2 or TRBV6-3 and TRBJ2-3, with D unresolved. The ends were cut back, 6 bases at V and 6 bases at J, with 10 bases in the middle. Germline V gives CDR1 MNHEY, CDR2 SVGEGT. This CDR3 has 12 residues. In DNA, the CDR3 is TGTGCCAGCAGCCGATTAGTGGATACGCAGTATTTT. Its protein product is CASSRLVDTQYF.

The genes are TRBV6-2 or TRBV6-3 and TRBJ2-3, with TRBD2 identical over 9 bases. Losses at the gene ends were 2 bases for V and 2 bases for J; bases not matched to a gene: 5. The CDR3 covers 16 residues. Germline V gene data show CDR1 as MNHEY and CDR2 as SVGEGT. The CDR3 sequence is CASSYERGDLTDTQYF. CDR3 sequence (DNA): TGTGCCAGCAGTTACGAGCGGGGGGACCTCACAGATACGCAGTATTTT.

V is TRBV5-1 and J is TRBJ1-2; possible D gene TRBD1, 6 bases. Per the germline V gene, CDR1 is SGHRS and CDR2 is YFSETQ. This CDR3 is built from 14 residues. Trimming removed 4 bases at V and 1 base at J, with 11 bases between. In nucleotides, the CDR3 is TGCGCCAGCAGCCAGGACAGCTTTAACTATGGCTACACCTTC. Encoded protein: CASSQDSFNYGYTF.

J is TRBJ2-7 and V is TRBV5-4; tentative D call: TRBD2 (5 bases). The V gene lost 4 bases and the J gene lost 4 bases, with 21 bases spanning the gap. CDR3 length: 16 amino acids. Per the germline V gene, CDR1 is SGHNT and CDR2 is YYREEE (reference sequence). CDR3 DNA: TGTGCCAGCAGCGACGGGCGCCGGGATCTCTTATACGAGCAGTACTTC. Translating gives CASSDGRRDLLYEQYF.

The V gene is TRBV5-4, the J gene TRBJ2-2, with 9 bases identical to TRBD2. CDR3 length: 17 residues. Per germline, CDR1 SGHNT and CDR2 YYREEE (reference sequence). The V segment lost 0 bases and the J segment 4 bases; nucleotides outside the gene matches: 7. DNA of the CDR3: TGTGCCAGCAGCTTGGCCGGCCTAGCGGGGACCACCGGGGAGCTGTTTTTT. Encoded protein: CASSLAGLAGTTGELFF.

The chain combines TRBV18 with TRBJ2-7, with no clear D. The CDR3 is 14 residues long. Trimming shortened V by 4 bases and J by 3 bases, and 13 bases separated the two germline ends. Germline-derived CDR1 and CDR2 are KGHSH and LQKENI. The CDR3 region is CASSLDTAVYEQYF. CDR3 in DNA: TGTGCCAGCTCACTAGACACGGCCGTCTACGAGCAGTACTTC.

This clone has only a few counts. The V and J genes are TRBV5-4 and TRBJ1-1; TRBD1 matches at 8 bases. V shed 4 bases and J 4 bases; nucleotides not matched to a gene: 6. Germline V gene lookup returns CDR1 SGHNT and CDR2 YYREEE (reference sequence). The CDR3 length is 14 residues. CDR3 sequence reads: CASSRDTGGTEAFF. CDR3 bases: TGTGCCAGCAGCCGTGATACAGGGGGCACTGAAGCTTTCTTT.

This clone was observed once. The chain employs TRBV10-1 and TRBJ1-2; D unresolved. The germline V and J ends were trimmed by 8 bases and 3 bases, with 7 bases remaining between them. CDR3 size: 11 residues. CDR1 is WNHNN and CDR2 is SYGVQD in the germline V gene (reference sequence). In DNA, the CDR3 is TGCGCCAGCCCTCGTGACTATGGCTACACCTTC. It translates to CASPRDYGYTF.

The CDR3 DNA sequence: TGCGCCAGCAGCCTCCTTCTCCGCTCTGGGGCCAACGTCCTGACTTTC. It translates to CASSLLLRSGANVLTF. The chain carries TRBV5-1 and TRBJ2-6; D unclear. The CDR3 spans 16 residues. Germline V lookup: CDR1 SGHRS, CDR2 YFSETQ. V was pared by 4 bases and J by 0 bases, with 11 bases between.

The chain combines TRBV27 with TRBJ1-1, with a possible D match to TRBD1 (6 bases). CDR3 length: 13 amino acids. In germline, CDR1 is MNHEY, CDR2 SMNVEV (reference sequence). V dropped 5 bases and J dropped 5 bases, with 12 bases sitting between them. The CDR3 DNA follows: TGTGCCAGCAGTCCCACCAGGGGAACTGAAGCTTTCTTT. Its translation: CASSPTRGTEAFF.

The chain is built from TRBV27 and TRBJ1-2; 9 nucleotides line up with TRBD1. V lost 4 bases, J lost 6 bases, and 3 bases stayed unmatched. The CDR3 has 13 residues. The germline gives CDR1 MNHEY, CDR2 SMNVEV (reference sequence). CDR3 protein: CASSSGQGNGYTF. The DNA for the CDR3 is TGTGCCAGCAGTTCGGGACAGGGCAATGGCTACACCTTC.

The chain combines TRBV7-9 with TRBJ1-6, with 8 bases identical to TRBD1. V trimming: 5 bases; J trimming: 6 bases; junction bases outside the gene matches: 6. The CDR3 totals 15 residues. Per germline, CDR1 SEHNR and CDR2 FQNEAQ (reference sequence). The CDR3: CASSPGTGSNSPLHF. For the CDR3, the DNA is TGTGCCAGCAGCCCCGGGACAGGTTCTAATTCACCCCTCCACTTT.

The V gene is TRBV4-3, the J gene TRBJ2-7; 8 positions match TRBD1. From germline, CDR1 is LGHNA and CDR2 YSLEER. After removal of 11 bases from V and 4 bases from J, the junction contained 10 bases not matched to a gene. The CDR3 is 13 amino acids. CDR3 residues: CASRQGPGYEQYF. The CDR3 DNA is TGCGCCTCTCGACAGGGGCCAGGGTACGAGCAGTACTTC.

The chain recombines TRBV11-2 with TRBJ2-1; no reliable D call. The CDR3 runs to 13 residues. V lost 4 bases and J 4 bases, leaving 8 bases between the germline ends. CDR1 and CDR2 (germline): SGHAT, FQNNGV. CDR3 amino acids: CASSSEQYNEQFF. CDR3 nucleotide sequence: TGTGCCAGCAGCTCGGAGCAATACAATGAGCAGTTCTTC.

This sequence joins TRBV19 and TRBJ2-5; 16 nucleotides align to TRBD2. Germline V lookup: CDR1 LNHDA, CDR2 SQIVND (reference sequence). The CDR3 sequence is 16 residues long. V lost 3 bases and J lost 3; bases outside the gene matches: 1. For the CDR3, the DNA is TGTGCCAGTAGTATCGGGACTAGCGGGGGGGAAGAGACCCAGTACTTC. Protein: CASSIGTSGGEETQYF.

The genes are TRBV5-1 and TRBJ2-7; possibly TRBD1 for D (8 bases). The V and J ends lost 3 bases and 7 bases respectively, with 17 bases between them. Germline CDR1 and CDR2: SGHRS and YFSETQ. The CDR3 has 14 residues. DNA of the CDR3: TGCGCCAGCAGCTCGGAACAGGGGGGGCGAGAGCAGTACTTC. Translation: CASSSEQGGREQYF.

In its sample, this clone was seen a few times. The chain is built from TRBV4-3 and TRBJ1-5; D is perhaps TRBD1 (5 bases). Per germline, CDR1 LGHNA and CDR2 YSLEER. The CDR3 spans 12 residues. Trimming stripped 1 base from V and 9 bases from J, with 7 bases between. CDR3 coding DNA: TGCGCCAGCAGCCAAGGCACAGGGCCCCAGCATTTT. The encoded protein is CASSQGTGPQHF.

As DNA, the CDR3 is TGTGCCAGCAGCCTGCAGGCTACCCGCTCCTACGAGCAGTACTTC. This gives the protein CASSLQATRSYEQYF. The J gene is TRBJ2-7, the V gene TRBV7-9; D ambiguous. Germline lookup yields CDR1 SEHNR and CDR2 FQNEAQ (reference sequence). The V end was cut by 5 bases, the J end by 0 bases, with 14 bases between. This CDR3 spans 15 amino acids.

This chain links TRBV24-1 with TRBJ1-5; maybe TRBD1 (5 bases). Germline-derived CDR1 and CDR2 are KGHDR and SFDVKD. There are 15 residues in the CDR3. The V end lost 3 bases, the J end lost 1 base, and 9 bases lay between the germline ends. The chain's CDR3 is CATSDARGSNQPQHF. The CDR3, as DNA: TGTGCCACCAGTGATGCTAGGGGAAGCAATCAGCCCCAGCATTTT.